Each of the 32 T cell receptor beta chains below was sequenced from the same sample in a study of patients and donors after allogeneic stem cell transplantation. Each CDR3 protein gets one entry after TCRdb re-called the RT-PCR reads with MiXCR. The table has approximately 33,000 distinct CDR3 sequences, nearly 7% seen once. The sequenced sample consisted of blood, either unsorted or a sorted T cell fraction (not recorded which). The receptor set was obtained from a human donor who was either an allogeneic HSCT recipient or a stem cell or donor lymphocyte infusion donor (not recorded which). It is not recorded whose cells these are; they may come from a transplant donor.

Many counts were recorded for this clonotype. This chain connects TRBV28 to TRBJ2-7; D uncertain. Trimming shortened V by 3 bases and J by 1 base, and 7 bases separated the two germline ends. Per germline, CDR1 MDHEN and CDR2 SYDVKM. This CDR3 region has 13 residues. The CDR3 nucleotides read TGTGCCAGCAGTTTGGGCGGTTCCTACGAGCAGTACTTC. It is translated as CASSLGGSYEQYF.

The gene calls are TRBV7-9 and TRBJ1-2; possibly TRBD1 for D (5 bases). With 1 base removed from V and 4 bases from J, the gap between germline ends came to 16 bases. Germline CDR1 and CDR2: SEHNR and FQNEAQ (reference sequence). The CDR3 is 16 amino acids. DNA of the CDR3: TGTGCCAGCAGCTTAGAGGGGCGGTACGGTCTCTATGGCTACACCTTC. Translating gives CASSLEGRYGLYGYTF.

This clonotype was seen more than once but under ten times. This sequence joins TRBV20-1 and TRBJ2-1; the D is unclear. This CDR3 region has 12 residues. Germline assignment: CDR1 DFQATT and CDR2 SNEGSKA (reference sequence). V was shortened by 1 base and J by 3 bases, with 4 bases between the two germline ends. For the CDR3, the DNA is TGCAGTGCTAGAGGGGACTACAATGAGCAGTTCTTC. Its translation: CSARGDYNEQFF.

This clonotype was found many times. The chain employs TRBV29-1 and TRBJ2-3; D not resolved. V was trimmed by 4 bases and J by 6 bases, leaving 14 bases between them. The CDR3 covers 13 residues. Germline loops: CDR1 SQVTM, CDR2 ANQGSEA. The CDR3 DNA sequence: TGCAGCGTTGCCTCCGGGCCGTCGGATACGCAGTATTTT. Translating gives CSVASGPSDTQYF.

This clonotype has at least ten counts. The genes are TRBV18 and TRBJ1-2, with a possible D match to TRBD1 (5 bases). The CDR3 has 18 residues. The V gene lost 4 bases and the J gene lost 3 bases, with 24 bases spanning the gap. Per the germline V gene, CDR1 is KGHSH and CDR2 is LQKENI. The CDR3 DNA is TGTGCCAGCTCACTCAGCGGGGGACGGCAGGCGGGGCACTATGGCTACACCTTC. Amino acid sequence: CASSLSGGRQAGHYGYTF.

This clonotype came up many times. CDR3: CASSPGGASNYGYTF. As DNA, the CDR3 is TGTGCCAGCAGTCCAGGGGGGGCGTCTAACTATGGCTACACCTTC. V gene TRBV12-3 or TRBV12-4 combines with J gene TRBJ1-2, with 7 bases that match TRBD1. V trimming: 5 bases; J trimming: 0 bases; junction bases outside the gene matches: 6. CDR3 size: 15 residues.

This clonotype was found once. This may come from a read error, since a much larger clone is one base off. The CDR3 nucleotides read TGTGTCAGCAGCTTAACCGTGGAAGATACGCAGTATTTT. This gives the protein CVSSLTVEDTQYF. The chain joins TRBV7-3 to TRBJ2-3; unclear D gene. CDR3 length equals 13 residues. Germline V gene data show CDR1 as SGHTA and CDR2 as FQGTGA.

The chain uses TRBV7-3 and TRBJ2-2, with D unresolved. This CDR3 contains 15 residues. Germline lookup yields CDR1 SGHTA and CDR2 FQGTGA. The V gene lost 0 bases and the J gene lost 1 base, with 6 bases spanning the gap. The CDR3, as DNA: TGTGCCAGCAGCTTAACCTGGGTGAACACCGGGGAGCTGTTTTTT. Amino acid sequence: CASSLTWVNTGELFF.

The CDR3 sequence is CASSPRREDEQFF. The CDR3 coding sequence is TGTGCCAGCTCACCGAGGCGAGAGGATGAGCAGTTCTTC. The rearrangement joins TRBV18 to TRBJ2-1; D is unresolved. The CDR3 has 13 residues. V lost 3 bases to trimming and J lost 8 bases, with 11 bases between them. Per germline, CDR1 KGHSH and CDR2 LQKENI.

This clonotype has a handful of counts. This chain links TRBV20-1 with TRBJ2-7; 10 positions match TRBD2. After removal of 6 bases from V and 3 bases from J, the junction contained 8 bases not matched to a gene. Germline CDR1 is DFQATT and CDR2 is SNEGSKA (reference sequence). The CDR3 is made up of 14 amino acids. CDR3 amino acids: CSATASGRNYEQYF. CDR3 sequence (DNA): TGCAGTGCAACCGCTAGCGGGAGAAACTACGAGCAGTACTTC.

The gene calls are TRBV10-3 and TRBJ2-1; 8 bases match TRBD2. CDR1 is ENHRY and CDR2 is SYGVKD in the germline V gene. This CDR3 region has 14 residues. The V gene end was trimmed by 0 bases and the J gene end by 9 bases; junction bases not matched to a gene: 4. In nucleotides, the CDR3 is TGTGCCATCAGTGAGTCTAGCGGGATCATTGAGCAGTTCTTC. Amino acids: CAISESSGIIEQFF.

In this sample, this clonotype turned up many times. The V call is TRBV21-1, the J call TRBJ1-5; the table's D call TRBD1 went unverified against the DNA. TRBV21-1 corresponds to a pseudogene. The CDR3 loop spans 15 amino acids. The CDR3 reads CASSKQQGADQPQHF. Written as DNA, the CDR3 is TGTGCCAGCAGCAAACAGCAGGGGGCGGATCAGCCCCAGCATTTT.

At least ten counts were recorded for this clonotype. This chain links TRBV24-1 with TRBJ1-6, with 9 nucleotides matching TRBD1. Germline V gene lookup returns CDR1 KGHDR and CDR2 SFDVKD. The CDR3 contains 14 residues. V was clipped by 5 bases and J by 7 bases; unmatched bases: 2. CDR3 amino acids: CATSAGTGNSPLHF. CDR3 coding DNA: TGTGCCACCAGTGCCGGGACAGGGAATTCACCCCTCCACTTT.

This chain uses TRBV7-3 with TRBJ2-3; possible D gene TRBD1, 6 bases. This CDR3 region has 16 residues. Germline loops: CDR1 SGHTA, CDR2 FQGTGA. Trimming removed 5 bases at V and 0 bases at J, with 15 bases between. The CDR3 coding sequence is TGTGCCAGCAGCCCGGGCGCAGGGACAAGCACAGATACGCAGTATTTT. This codes for CASSPGAGTSTDTQYF.

This clonotype was picked up many times. This sequence joins TRBV18 and TRBJ2-3; 10 positions agree with TRBD2. This CDR3 has 15 residues. CDR1 is KGHSH, CDR2 LQKENI, per germline. J was trimmed by 1 base and V by 3 bases; bases with no gene match: 1. CDR3 nucleotides: TGTGCCAGCTCACCCGGACTAGCGGGCACAGATACGCAGTATTTT. It yields the protein CASSPGLAGTDTQYF.

This clonotype was observed a handful of times. The CDR3 coding sequence is TGTGCCAGCTCACCAACAGAACCCTACGAGCAGTACTTC. This encodes CASSPTEPYEQYF. The rearrangement uses TRBV18 and TRBJ2-7; D gene unclear. The CDR3 spans 13 residues. Germline values: CDR1 KGHSH, CDR2 LQKENI. Trimming left V 2 bases short and J 2 bases short, with 7 bases between.

Comments on this clonotype: Likely a read error: the CDR3 ends without its conserved phenylalanine or tryptophan. The rearrangement joins TRBV12-3 or TRBV12-4 to TRBJ1-4, with TRBD1 matching over 7 bases. The CDR3 consists of 15 residues. The junction had 5 bases not matched to a gene; V was cut back by 2 bases and J by 5 bases. In DNA form, the CDR3 reads TGTGCCAGCAGTTTAAGGGGGCTCGGGAATGAAAAACTGTTTTAT. Its translation is CASSLRGLGNEKLFY.

As concerns this clonotype: Because it lacks the conserved phenylalanine or tryptophan at the end, this CDR3 is likely a read error. The chain carries TRBV29-1 and TRBJ2-6, with 8 nucleotides matching TRBD1. This CDR3 region has 19 residues. V was pared by 2 bases and J by 0 bases, with 12 bases of the junction left unmatched. The germline V gene encodes CDR1 SQVTM and CDR2 ANQGSEA. In DNA form, the CDR3 reads TGCAGCGTTGAATTTTCTCTTGGGACAGGAGACTCTGGGGCCAACGTCCTGACTTAC. Translated, it gives CSVEFSLGTGDSGANVLTY.

This clonotype was recorded at least ten times. V is TRBV5-1 and J is TRBJ2-1; D is ambiguous. The ends were cut back, 0 bases at V and 7 bases at J, with 11 bases in the middle. The CDR3 runs 14 residues. The V gene's germline CDR1 is SGHRS and CDR2 YFSETQ. This chain's CDR3 is CASSLVLGKNEQFF. The DNA for the CDR3 is TGCGCCAGCAGCTTGGTATTGGGTAAGAATGAGCAGTTCTTC.

The chain employs TRBV19 and TRBJ1-5; tentative D call: TRBD1 (5 bases). Per germline, CDR1 LNHDA and CDR2 SQIVND (reference sequence). Trimming removed 7 bases from V and 3 bases from J, with 16 bases in between. This CDR3 has 15 amino acids. For the CDR3, the DNA is TGTGCCAGTAAAGAGGCGGGCAGGGTCAATCAGCCCCAGCATTTT. This gives the protein CASKEAGRVNQPQHF.

This clonotype was observed at least ten times. This chain links TRBV6-5 with TRBJ1-5; the D is unclear. Germline CDR1 reads MNHEY; CDR2 reads SVGAGI. There are 12 residues in the CDR3. V lost 2 bases to trimming and J lost 9 bases, with 8 bases between them. The CDR3 sequence: CASSYGAGPQHF. The CDR3 DNA sequence: TGTGCCAGCAGTTACGGCGCGGGGCCCCAGCATTTT.

This clonotype was counted ten times or more. The V gene is TRBV5-1, the J gene TRBJ2-7, with a tentative D call TRBD1 (6 bases). Trimming removed 0 bases at V and 1 base at J, with 8 bases between. Germline CDR1 is SGHRS and CDR2 is YFSETQ. The CDR3 loop spans 14 amino acids. The CDR3 DNA is TGCGCCAGCAGCTTGGTCACAGGGTCCTACGAGCAGTACTTC. Translated, it gives CASSLVTGSYEQYF.

This clonotype occurred many times. The rearrangement uses TRBV3-1 and TRBJ2-1; tentative D call: TRBD2 (6 bases). Germline-derived CDR1 and CDR2 are LGHDT and YNNKEL (reference sequence). The CDR3 consists of 15 residues. Trimming cost V 3 bases and J 5 bases, with 14 bases left between them. The CDR3 region is CASSQPSLAHNEQFF. CDR3 DNA: TGTGCCAGCAGCCAGCCTTCACTAGCCCACAATGAGCAGTTCTTC.

The chain is built from TRBV7-9 and TRBJ2-5, with D unclear. The CDR3 extends over 15 amino acids. CDR1 and CDR2 (germline): SEHNR, FQNEAQ (reference sequence). Trimming left V 5 bases short and J 5 bases short, with 18 bases between. CDR3 region: CASSSPLTGWETQYF. As DNA, the CDR3 is TGTGCCAGCAGCAGCCCGCTGACGGGCTGGGAGACCCAGTACTTC.

By proportion, this clonotype is medium-sized. This chain uses TRBV25-1 with TRBJ2-3; weak D call: TRBD2 (5 bases). The V gene's germline CDR1 is MGHDK and CDR2 SYGVNS. This CDR3 has 15 residues. V was trimmed by 2 bases and J by 3 bases, leaving 12 bases between them. The DNA for the CDR3 is TGTGCCAGCAGTGAACCCCGGACTGGAACAGATACGCAGTATTTT. Protein product: CASSEPRTGTDTQYF.

V and J are TRBV2 and TRBJ2-1; 8 bases are shared with TRBD2. The V segment lost 3 bases and the J segment 0 bases; nucleotides outside the gene matches: 10. There are 18 residues in the CDR3. Germline V gives CDR1 SNHLY, CDR2 FYNNEI. Here the CDR3 reads CASSETSERADSYNEQFF. As DNA, the CDR3 is TGTGCCAGCAGTGAGACTAGCGAGAGGGCCGACTCCTACAATGAGCAGTTCTTC.

This clonotype has a count of ten or more. The chain is built from TRBV6-6 and TRBJ1-2; unclear D gene. The CDR3 sequence is 17 residues long. Germline-derived CDR1 and CDR2 are MNHNY and SVGAGI (reference sequence). Trimming took 2 bases from V and 0 from J, leaving 16 bases between them. The CDR3 loop is CASSYHHGIKTNYGYTF. CDR3 nucleotide sequence: TGTGCCAGCAGTTACCATCATGGCATCAAGACTAACTATGGCTACACCTTC.

This chain links TRBV7-9 with TRBJ2-3; possibly TRBD2 for D (5 bases). This CDR3 is 13 amino acids long. Germline CDR1 SEHNR, CDR2 FQNEAQ (reference sequence). V was pared by 0 bases and J by 6 bases, with 7 bases between. CDR3 sequence: CASSLAPGDTQYF. The DNA for the CDR3 is TGTGCCAGCAGCTTAGCGCCGGGGGATACGCAGTATTTT.

This clonotype has only a few counts. The chain joins TRBV5-6 to TRBJ2-7; D perhaps matches TRBD1 (5 bases). Germline V lookup: CDR1 SGHDT, CDR2 YYEEEE. CDR3 size: 13 residues. V was pared by 2 bases and J by 1 base, with 7 bases between. The CDR3 DNA sequence: TGTGCCAGCAGCTTACAGGAGTCCTACGAGCAGTACTTC. This gives the protein CASSLQESYEQYF.

In this sample, this clonotype turned up a few times. The V gene is TRBV5-4, the J gene TRBJ2-2; a possible D gene is TRBD2 (6 bases). This CDR3 region has 16 residues. Germline CDR1 reads SGHNT; CDR2 reads YYREEE (reference sequence). V dropped 4 bases and J dropped 3 bases, with 16 bases sitting between them. The CDR3 reads CASSPRGGKDTGELFF. CDR3 sequence (DNA): TGTGCCAGCAGCCCGAGAGGCGGGAAGGACACCGGGGAGCTGTTTTTT.

This chain joins TRBV7-9 and TRBJ2-1; 7 bases align to TRBD2. The CDR3 is 17 amino acids. The V and J ends lost 2 bases and 4 bases, in that order; junction bases with no gene match: 11. Germline values: CDR1 SEHNR, CDR2 FQNEAQ (reference sequence). CDR3 DNA: TGTGCCAGCAGCTTACCGCCCGGGACTAAACTATACAATGAGCAGTTCTTC. It specifies CASSLPPGTKLYNEQFF.

This clonotype was counted at least ten times. The chain combines TRBV7-6 with TRBJ2-2, with a possible D match to TRBD1 (6 bases). The CDR3 covers 15 residues. Germline CDR1 is SGHVS and CDR2 is FNYEAQ. With 4 bases removed from V and 6 bases from J, the gap between germline ends came to 15 bases. CDR3 coding DNA: TGTGCCAGCAGCTACCAAGGGGGAGCCTCCGGGGAGCTGTTTTTT. It codes for CASSYQGGASGELFF.